This T cell receptor (beta chain) was identified in a study of T cells in Graves' hyperthyroidism and ophthalmopathy. Amplification of TCR beta CDR3 regions used RNA as the template. The HTBI primer set drove a first-round RT-PCR of the TCR CDR3. TCRdb called the multiplex PCR reads again in MiXCR, with one record for every CDR3 protein. The repertoire holds around 300,000 distinct CDR3 sequences, with roughly 20% as singletons. This clonotype was seen ten or more times. This CDR3 is 14 amino acids long. The germline V gene has CDR1 MDHEN and CDR2 SYDVKM. V was clipped by 5 bases and J by 0 bases; unmatched bases: 3.

Sequenced sample: blood. The rearrangement joins TRBV28 to TRBJ1-1, with 7 bases lining up with TRBD1. This sequence was found in a man aged 45-65 years with Graves' ophthalmopathy. The CDR3 loop is CASSRDSLNTEAFF. In DNA form, the CDR3 reads TGTGCCAGCAGTCGGGACAGCTTGAACACTGAAGCTTTCTTT.